This TCR beta chain originates from a study of blood T cell repertoires in COVID-19. This CDR3 has 16 amino acids. Germline V CDR1 and CDR2: MGHRA, YSYEKL. The V gene end was trimmed by 0 bases and the J gene end by 2 bases; junction bases not matched to a gene: 4. Sequencing used immunoSEQ multiplex PCR; TCRdb keeps in-frame clones, though not all of them. This table holds 85,000 to 130,000 clones, 70% to 90% found once. The clonotype originates from a human donor in a cohort sampled during active COVID-19. The V call is TRBV4-1, the J call TRBJ2-3, with TRBD2 matching over 8 bases. Sequencing was carried out using peripheral blood. The CDR3 DNA follows: TGCGCCAGCAGCCAAGAACCAGCGGGGGCCACAGATACGCAGTATTTT. Encoded protein: CASSQEPAGATDTQYF.